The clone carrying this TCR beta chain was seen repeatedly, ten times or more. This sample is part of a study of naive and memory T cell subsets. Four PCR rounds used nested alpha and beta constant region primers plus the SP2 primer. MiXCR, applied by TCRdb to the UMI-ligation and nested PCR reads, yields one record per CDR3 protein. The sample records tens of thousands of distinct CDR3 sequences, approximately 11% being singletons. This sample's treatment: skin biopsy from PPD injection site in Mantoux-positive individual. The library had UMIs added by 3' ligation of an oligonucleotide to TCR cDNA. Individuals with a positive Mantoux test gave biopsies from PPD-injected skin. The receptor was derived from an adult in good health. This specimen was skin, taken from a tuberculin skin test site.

CDR3 amino acids: CASSWTGPFYEQYF. As DNA, the CDR3 is TGTGCCAGCAGCTGGACAGGACCATTCTACGAGCAGTACTTC. The V gene is TRBV6-5, the J gene TRBJ2-7; the match to TRBD1 covers 7 bases. From germline, CDR1 is MNHEY and CDR2 SVGAGI. The CDR3 is 14 amino acids. V trimming: 6 bases; J trimming: 3 bases; junction bases outside the gene matches: 8.